This T cell receptor beta chain is drawn from a study of cytotoxic CD8 clonotypes in ibrutinib-treated CLL. Study-level information: Overall, 24 responses were partial and 2 complete; following median roughly six years, about 14 patients stayed remitted and approximately 12 progressed.

A note on this clone: What it recognizes is unknown.

Trimming left V 1 base short and J 7 bases short, with 11 bases between. Germline V gene sequence: CDR1 SGHVS, CDR2 FNYEAQ. The length of the CDR3 is 14 residues. Study conclusions and caveats: Sustained-remission patients were sampled at different times than progressing patients were. Against age-matched healthy donors, baseline clonality ran higher and tracked circulating CD8+ T-cell counts.

Depth targeted 1 in 200,000 to 1 in 1 million T cells, averaging approximately 10x coverage per clonotype. The data were produced by immunoSEQ multiplex PCR, yet TCRdb's version contains in-frame clones alone and is incomplete. The repertoire includes 65,000 to 80,000 clones, roughly 80% of them detected once, and about two fifths sits in the top ten. Sequencing used PBMCs, obtained after 24 months of ibrutinib treatment. V gene TRBV7-6 combines with J gene TRBJ2-1; maybe TRBD2 (6 bases). This receptor was taken from a human donor with chronic lymphocytic leukemia. The CDR3, as DNA: TGTGCCAGCAGCTTAGGTGGGAGGTGGAATGAGCAGTTCTTC. Its translation: CASSLGGRWNEQFF.